The 5 T cell receptor beta chains presented below share a single source sample, sequenced in a study of T cell responses to AZD1222 COVID-19 vaccine. Profiled with immunoSEQ multiplex PCR; TCRdb holds only in-frame clones, not every one. The table lists some 150,000 clones, around 88% of them singletons. Sequences were derived from peripheral blood, sampled on day 0 of AZD1222 vaccination. Receptors originate from an adult in good health.

The chain carries TRBV19 and TRBJ2-5; D could derive from TRBD1 or TRBD2 (6 bases each). CDR1 and CDR2 (germline): LNHDA, SQIVND (reference sequence). Trimming stripped 8 bases from V and 6 bases from J, with 13 bases between. The CDR3 is made up of 12 amino acids. DNA for the CDR3: TGTGCCAGTGACGAGGGGGGAAAGACCCAGTACTTC. Amino acid sequence: CASDEGGKTQYF.

The J gene is TRBJ2-2, the V gene TRBV23-1; D may match TRBD1 or TRBD2 (5 bases each). TRBV23-1 is identified as an open reading frame with a role that is uncertain. The CDR3 runs to 20 residues. The germline V and J ends were trimmed by 4 bases and 0 bases, with 24 bases remaining between them. CDR3 region: CASSPRHGTPSLPNTGELFF. The CDR3 region has the DNA TGCGCCAGCAGTCCCAGACACGGGACCCCATCCCTCCCGAACACCGGGGAGCTGTTTTTT.

This clone was counted between two and nine times. This sequence joins TRBV2 and TRBJ1-2, with D possibly being TRBD1 (6 bases). V dropped 0 bases and J dropped 4 bases, with 9 bases sitting between them. The CDR3 has 14 residues. CDR1 is SNHLY and CDR2 is FYNNEI in the germline V gene. As DNA, the CDR3 is TGTGCCAGCAGTGAAGCCAGGGGAAGCTATGGCTACACCTTC. Protein: CASSEARGSYGYTF.

CDR3 in amino acids: CASSVGPWGNQPQHF. Here the CDR3 DNA reads TGTGCCAGCAGCGTAGGGCCCTGGGGAAATCAGCCCCAGCATTTT. This rearrangement joins TRBV9 to TRBJ1-5; D gene unclear. The CDR3 has 15 residues. V shed 0 bases and J shed 4 bases, with 11 bases lying between them. Germline V gives CDR1 SGDLS, CDR2 YYNGEE.

This chain joins TRBV6-5 and TRBJ1-5; D remains unclear. Germline lookup yields CDR1 MNHEY and CDR2 SVGAGI. The CDR3 totals 13 residues. The V gene lost 11 bases and the J gene lost 0 bases, with 11 bases spanning the gap. In nucleotides, the CDR3 is TGTGCCGCCGCGACGGTTAGCAATCAGCCCCAGCATTTT. Translated, it gives CAAATVSNQPQHF.